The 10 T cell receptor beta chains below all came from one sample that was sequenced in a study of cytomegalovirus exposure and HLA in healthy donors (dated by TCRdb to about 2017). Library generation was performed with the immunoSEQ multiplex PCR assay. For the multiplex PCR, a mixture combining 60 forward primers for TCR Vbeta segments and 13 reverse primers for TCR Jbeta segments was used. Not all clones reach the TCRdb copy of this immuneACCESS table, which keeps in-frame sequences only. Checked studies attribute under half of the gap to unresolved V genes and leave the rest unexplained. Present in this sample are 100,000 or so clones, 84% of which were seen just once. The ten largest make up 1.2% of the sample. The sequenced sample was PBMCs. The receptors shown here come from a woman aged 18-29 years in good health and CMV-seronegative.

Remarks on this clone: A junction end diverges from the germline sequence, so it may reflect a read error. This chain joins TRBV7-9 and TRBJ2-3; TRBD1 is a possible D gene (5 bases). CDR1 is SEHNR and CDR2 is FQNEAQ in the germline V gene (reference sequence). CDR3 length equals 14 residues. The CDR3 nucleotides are TGTTCCAGCAGCTTTGGACATCGCACAGATACGCAGTATTTT. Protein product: CSSSFGHRTDTQYF.

CDR3 bases: TGTGCCAGCAGCCTTAGACAGGTATCGAGTGAGCAGTACTTC. It encodes CASSLRQVSSEQYF. The chain uses TRBV5-4 and TRBJ2-5; D might be TRBD1 (6 bases). Per germline, CDR1 SGHNT and CDR2 YYREEE (reference sequence). This CDR3 contains 14 residues. V lost 4 bases and J 11 bases, leaving 21 bases between the germline ends.

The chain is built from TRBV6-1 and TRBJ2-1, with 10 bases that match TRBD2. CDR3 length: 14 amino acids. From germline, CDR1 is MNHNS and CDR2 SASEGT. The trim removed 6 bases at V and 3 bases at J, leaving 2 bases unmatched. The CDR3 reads CASRPSGSYNEQFF. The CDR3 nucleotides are TGTGCCAGCAGGCCTAGCGGGAGCTACAATGAGCAGTTCTTC.

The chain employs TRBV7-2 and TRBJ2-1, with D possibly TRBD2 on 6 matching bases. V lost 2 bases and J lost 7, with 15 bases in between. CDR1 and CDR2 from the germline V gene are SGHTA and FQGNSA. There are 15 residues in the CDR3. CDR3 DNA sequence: TGTGCCAGCAGCTTAACTAGCCCTTCTGGGAATGAGCAGTTCTTC. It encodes CASSLTSPSGNEQFF.

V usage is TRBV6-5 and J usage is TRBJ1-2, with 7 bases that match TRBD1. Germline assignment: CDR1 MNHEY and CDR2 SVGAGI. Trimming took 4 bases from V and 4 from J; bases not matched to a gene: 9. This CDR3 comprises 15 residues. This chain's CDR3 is CASSFADRAAYGYTF. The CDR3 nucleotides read TGTGCCAGCAGTTTTGCAGACAGGGCTGCCTATGGCTACACCTTC.

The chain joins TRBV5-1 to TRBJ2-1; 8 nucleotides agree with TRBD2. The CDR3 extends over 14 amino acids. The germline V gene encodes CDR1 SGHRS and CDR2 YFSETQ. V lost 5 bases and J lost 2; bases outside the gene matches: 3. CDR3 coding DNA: TGCGCCAGCAGAACTAGCGGTACCTACAATGAGCAGTTCTTC. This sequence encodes CASRTSGTYNEQFF.

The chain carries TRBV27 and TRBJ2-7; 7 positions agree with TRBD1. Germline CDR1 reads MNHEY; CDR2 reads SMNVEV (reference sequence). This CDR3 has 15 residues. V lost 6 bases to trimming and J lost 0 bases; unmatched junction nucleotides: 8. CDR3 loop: CASRAWTGSSYEQYF. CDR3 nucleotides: TGTGCCAGCAGGGCCTGGACAGGAAGCTCCTACGAGCAGTACTTC.

The CDR3 nucleotides read TGCGCCAGCAGCTTGACAGGAAGCTCCTACAATGAGCAGTTCTTC. It specifies CASSLTGSSYNEQFF. The V call is TRBV5-1, the J call TRBJ2-1; D is perhaps TRBD1 (5 bases). Germline CDR1 is SGHRS and CDR2 is YFSETQ. V was pared by 1 base and J by 0 bases, with 8 bases between. This CDR3 spans 15 amino acids. Full variable domain (outside the CDR3, taken from reference TRBV5-1 and TRBJ2-1): KAGVTQTPRYLIKTRGQQVTLSCSPISGHRSVSWYQQTPGQGLQFLFEYFSETQRNKGNFPGRFSGRQFSNSRSEMNVSTLELGDSALYLCASSLTGSSYNEQFFGPGTRLTVL.

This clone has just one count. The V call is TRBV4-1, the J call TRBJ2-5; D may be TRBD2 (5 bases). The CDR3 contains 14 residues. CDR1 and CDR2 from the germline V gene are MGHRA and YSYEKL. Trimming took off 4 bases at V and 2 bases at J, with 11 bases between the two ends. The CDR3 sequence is CASSLSGRQETQYF. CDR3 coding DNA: TGCGCCAGCAGCCTCAGCGGCAGACAAGAGACCCAGTACTTC.

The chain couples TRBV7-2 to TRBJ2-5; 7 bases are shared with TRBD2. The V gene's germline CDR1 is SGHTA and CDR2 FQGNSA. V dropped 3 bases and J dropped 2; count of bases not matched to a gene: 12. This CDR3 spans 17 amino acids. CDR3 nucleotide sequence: TGTGCCAGCAGCTTTAGGGGTCGGCCAGCGGGGCAAGAGACCCAGTACTTC. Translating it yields CASSFRGRPAGQETQYF.